What follows are 22 T cell receptor beta chains derived from one specimen sequenced in a study of blood T cells in healthy people across ages (dated by TCRdb to 2013 to 2016). Library preparation was by 5' RACE. The sequencing machine was an Illumina HiSeq 2500. A second PCR of about 7 to 12 cycles was run with a J-beta primer mix and a sample-barcoded 5' primer. TCRdb cleaned the public reads at Q25 with fastp, built clones with MiXCR and kept in-frame beta chains. Each entry is one CDR3 protein sequence, shown with its most common DNA and genes. The sample table lists over a million distinct CDR3 sequences, 35% to 45% of them with a count of one. The ten largest clones capture over 3.5% of the sample. Sequencing was done on a sample of blood. Receptor source: a woman between 18 and 30 years old in good health.

This clonotype was seen a handful of times. The chain carries TRBV7-3 and TRBJ2-1, with 11 nucleotides matching TRBD2. The CDR3 totals 16 residues. V was pared by 5 bases and J by 7 bases, with 10 bases of the junction left unmatched. The V gene's germline CDR1 is SGHTA and CDR2 FQGTGA. CDR3 nucleotides: TGTGCCAGCAGCCCCAGGGCACTAGCGGGAGTGAATGAGCAGTTCTTC. It specifies CASSPRALAGVNEQFF. Full variable domain (rest looked up from reference TRBV7-3 and TRBJ2-1): GAGVSQTPSNKVTEKGKYVELRCDPISGHTALYWYRQSLGQGPEFLIYFQGTGAADDSGLPNDRFFAVRPEGSVSTLKIQRTERGDSAVYLCASSPRALAGVNEQFFGPGTRLTVL.

This clonotype came up a few times. The chain has TRBV10-3 and TRBJ2-7, with D possibly matching TRBD2 (5 bases). Germline V gene sequence: CDR1 ENHRY, CDR2 SYGVKD. The CDR3 spans 16 residues. V lost 0 bases, J lost 6 bases, and 18 bases lay in between. The CDR3 spells CAISESKSRRSFEQYF. CDR3 DNA sequence: TGTGCCATCAGTGAGTCGAAATCCAGGAGGAGTTTCGAGCAGTACTTC.

V gene TRBV13 combines with J gene TRBJ2-3, with TRBD2 as a possible D gene (5 bases). This CDR3 is built from 15 residues. Germline CDR1 PRHDT, CDR2 FYEKMQ (reference sequence). Trimming stripped 3 bases from V and 3 bases from J, with 13 bases between. The CDR3 DNA is TGTGCCAGCAGCTTTGTGTGGGAGAGGACAGATACGCAGTATTTT. Protein sequence: CASSFVWERTDTQYF.

The chain is built from TRBV29-1 and TRBJ2-7; D is unclear. The CDR3 is 15 residues long. Germline loops: CDR1 SQVTM, CDR2 ANQGSEA. The V end lost 4 bases, the J end lost 0 bases, and 16 bases lay between the germline ends. CDR3 in amino acids: CSVGGIDGSSYEQYF. CDR3 coding DNA: TGCAGCGTTGGGGGAATTGACGGAAGCTCCTACGAGCAGTACTTC.

The chain is built from TRBV6-5 and TRBJ1-1; D is unresolved. This CDR3 is 13 amino acids long. Germline V gene sequence: CDR1 MNHEY, CDR2 SVGAGI. Trimming stripped 1 base from V and 4 bases from J, with 7 bases between. The CDR3 DNA follows: TGTGCCAGCAGTTACTATCGTCTCACTGAAGCTTTCTTT. Its protein product is CASSYYRLTEAFF.

The chain has TRBV21-1 and TRBJ1-1. TRBV21-1 is given as a pseudogene. The CDR3 is 15 residues long. This CDR3 is CASSRYAGGNTEAFF. CDR3 nucleotides: TGTGCCAGCAGCAGGTACGCGGGAGGCAACACTGAAGCTTTCTTT.

The J gene is TRBJ2-1, the V gene TRBV3-1; 7 bases match TRBD2. This CDR3 spans 16 amino acids. V shed 1 base and J 2 bases; nucleotides not matched to a gene: 5. CDR1 and CDR2 from the germline V gene are LGHDT and YNNKEL (reference sequence). The CDR3: CASSQGQRGPYNEQFF. The CDR3 DNA follows: TGTGCCAGCAGCCAAGGTCAGCGGGGACCCTACAATGAGCAGTTCTTC.

The rearrangement uses TRBV3-1 and TRBJ1-5; the D gene is possibly TRBD1 (5 bases). Germline V gene sequence: CDR1 LGHDT, CDR2 YNNKEL (reference sequence). The V and J ends lost 1 base and 5 bases respectively, with 12 bases between them. There are 15 residues in the CDR3. The CDR3 here is CASSQGRGAYQPQHF. In DNA form, the CDR3 reads TGTGCCAGCAGCCAAGGTCGAGGGGCATATCAGCCCCAGCATTTT.

The chain joins TRBV12-5 to TRBJ2-2, with 7 bases aligning to TRBD2. Germline loops: CDR1 LGHNT, CDR2 FRNRAP. Trimming took 7 bases from V and 2 from J; bases not matched to a gene: 4. The CDR3 has 14 residues. CDR3 bases: TGTGCTAGTGCCTCGGGAGGTAACACCGGGGAGCTGTTTTTT. Its translation is CASASGGNTGELFF.

This chain joins TRBV5-1 and TRBJ2-2; 8 bases agree with TRBD1. Germline CDR1 is SGHRS and CDR2 is YFSETQ. The CDR3 length is 15 residues. Germline trimming cut 7 bases from V and 0 bases from J; bases unmatched to any gene: 5. The CDR3 here is CASGKTGANTGELFF. The CDR3 coding sequence is TGCGCCAGCGGAAAGACAGGGGCGAACACCGGGGAGCTGTTTTTT.

This clonotype turned up a few times. The V and J genes are TRBV20-1 and TRBJ1-2, with D hard to call. The V gene's germline CDR1 is DFQATT and CDR2 SNEGSKA (reference sequence). The V gene lost 4 bases and the J gene lost 2 bases, with 5 bases spanning the gap. The CDR3 runs 11 residues. CDR3 coding DNA: TGCAGTGCTACGGAAAACTATGGCTACACCTTC. Amino acids: CSATENYGYTF.

The V and J genes are TRBV12-3 or TRBV12-4 and TRBJ1-1; a possible D gene is TRBD1 (5 bases). V gave up 6 bases and J gave up 4 bases, with 12 bases separating them. This CDR3 region has 13 residues. The DNA for the CDR3 is TGTGCCAGCAGCTTAACCCAGGGCACTGAAGCTTTCTTT. This codes for CASSLTQGTEAFF.

This chain links TRBV10-3 with TRBJ2-7; weak D call: TRBD2 (5 bases). The V end lost 3 bases, the J end lost 7 bases, and 13 bases lay between the germline ends. The CDR3 is 13 amino acids. Per germline, CDR1 ENHRY and CDR2 SYGVKD. This CDR3 is CAISDSRSGEQYF. CDR3 in DNA: TGTGCCATCAGTGACTCCCGATCGGGGGAGCAGTACTTC.

The chain uses TRBV20-1 and TRBJ1-1; 7 bases match TRBD1. CDR1 and CDR2 from the germline V gene are DFQATT and SNEGSKA (reference sequence). The V segment lost 7 bases and the J segment 3 bases; nucleotides outside the gene matches: 11. The CDR3 is 14 amino acids. This CDR3 reads CSVTSTGADTEAFF. CDR3 bases: TGCAGTGTAACCTCAACAGGGGCGGACACTGAAGCTTTCTTT.

The J gene is TRBJ2-7, the V gene TRBV5-1; tentatively, D is TRBD1 or TRBD2 (6 bases each). This CDR3 has 13 amino acids. V lost 5 bases, J lost 9 bases, and 18 bases lay in between. The germline CDR1 and CDR2 sequences are SGHRS and YFSETQ. CDR3 bases: TGCGCCAGCAGTTTTCGGGGGCGGGCCGGGCAGTACTTC. It specifies CASSFRGRAGQYF.

The chain links TRBV12-3 or TRBV12-4 to TRBJ2-5; maybe TRBD1 (5 bases). V was clipped by 7 bases and J by 4 bases, with 13 bases between them. The length of the CDR3 is 13 residues. CDR3 protein: CASTETGRETQYF. The CDR3 DNA sequence: TGTGCCAGCACCGAAACAGGACGAGAGACCCAGTACTTC.

The V call is TRBV6-6, the J call TRBJ1-5; D unresolved. The germline V gene has CDR1 MNHNY and CDR2 SVGAGI (reference sequence). V dropped 6 bases and J dropped 7 bases, with 10 bases sitting between them. The CDR3 has 12 residues. The CDR3 protein is CASSPSRQPQHF. The CDR3 region has the DNA TGTGCCAGCAGCCCCTCACGACAGCCCCAGCATTTT.

This chain uses TRBV2 with TRBJ2-5; D perhaps matches TRBD1 (5 bases). The CDR3 is 15 amino acids. The germline CDR1 and CDR2 sequences are SNHLY and FYNNEI. The V and J ends lost 3 bases and 5 bases respectively, with 16 bases between them. The CDR3: CASSDGGHQSETQYF. In DNA form, the CDR3 reads TGTGCCAGCAGTGACGGTGGACACCAATCGGAGACCCAGTACTTC.

V gene TRBV3-1 combines with J gene TRBJ2-1, with TRBD2 matching 10 bases. V lost 0 bases to trimming and J lost 8 bases; unmatched junction nucleotides: 7. CDR3 size: 16 residues. Germline values: CDR1 LGHDT, CDR2 YNNKEL (reference sequence). CDR3 protein: CASSQDSPAGGHEQFF. In nucleotides, the CDR3 is TGTGCCAGCAGCCAAGATTCTCCAGCGGGGGGGCATGAGCAGTTCTTC.

Turning to this clonotype: At one end the junction does not follow the germline gene, possibly because of a read error. This chain links TRBV5-1 with TRBJ2-3; 7 bases are shared with TRBD2. CDR1 is SGHRS and CDR2 is YFSETQ in the germline V gene. The CDR3 has 16 amino acids. CDR3 protein: CASTLDAGASTDTQYF. CDR3 nucleotides: TGCGCCAGCACCTTGGACGCGGGAGCTAGCACAGATACGCAGTATTTT.

In this sample, this clonotype turned up a few times. The V and J genes are TRBV28 and TRBJ2-1, with D tentatively TRBD2 (5 bases). Trimming removed 6 bases at V and 7 bases at J, with 13 bases between. The CDR3 consists of 13 residues. In germline, CDR1 is MDHEN, CDR2 SYDVKM. The CDR3 sequence: CASSPTSFNEQFF. For the CDR3, the DNA is TGTGCCAGCAGCCCCACTAGTTTTAATGAGCAGTTCTTC.

J is TRBJ2-7 and V is TRBV9, with TRBD2 identical over 11 bases. This CDR3 comprises 16 residues. Germline lookup yields CDR1 SGDLS and CDR2 YYNGEE. V gave up 4 bases and J gave up 1 base; unmatched junction bases: 7. CDR3 amino acids: CASSPTGTSGSYEQYF. In DNA, the CDR3 is TGTGCCAGCAGCCCCACCGGGACTAGCGGTTCCTACGAGCAGTACTTC. Full variable domain (outside the CDR3, taken from reference TRBV9 and TRBJ2-7): DSGVTQTPKHLITATGQRVTLRCSPRSGDLSVYWYQQSLDQGLQFLIQYYNGEERAKGNILERFSAQQFPDLHSELNLSSLELGDSALYFCASSPTGTSGSYEQYFGPGTRLTVT.